This entry lists 27 T cell receptor beta chains sequenced from one sample in a study of vaccination effects on CD4 cells after COVID-19. Cells that had been cultured for roughly eleven days were the source of isolated CD4+ T cells. Their SARS-CoV-2 infection, verified by PCR, occurred between March and December 2020. Each participant was given two doses of one vaccine (BNT162b2 or mRNA-1273). The antigens of these receptors remain unknown. Method: immunoSEQ multiplex PCR; TCRdb's copy keeps in-frame clones and lacks some. This repertoire shows roughly 30,000 clones, about 75% found once; its top ten account for about 6.4%. The starting material was CD4+ T cells from PBMCs cultured without peptide, obtained after COVID-19 vaccination. The receptors here all came from a human donor who had a prior SARS-CoV-2 infection.

CDR3 DNA: TGTGCCAGCAATCCGGGCGGGATTAGCACAGATACGCAGTATTTT. Encoded protein: CASNPGGISTDTQYF. The chain couples TRBV9 to TRBJ2-3, with D tentatively TRBD2 (6 bases). Germline V gene data show CDR1 as SGDLS and CDR2 as YYNGEE. The germline V and J ends were trimmed by 6 bases and 0 bases, with 14 bases remaining between them. The CDR3 sequence is 15 residues long.

J is TRBJ2-7 and V is TRBV30; D assignment may be TRBD1 or TRBD2 (5 bases each). Germline V gene lookup returns CDR1 GTSNPN and CDR2 SVGIG (reference sequence). V dropped 2 bases and J dropped 1 base, with 15 bases sitting between them. This CDR3 is 15 amino acids long. CDR3 sequence: CAWSRPGTVSYEQYF. Here the CDR3 DNA reads TGTGCCTGGAGTCGACCCGGGACCGTTTCCTACGAGCAGTACTTC.

The chain recombines TRBV6-6 with TRBJ2-1; D gene ambiguous. The CDR3 length is 11 residues. Trimming removed 6 bases at V and 3 bases at J, with 3 bases between. The germline gives CDR1 MNHNY, CDR2 SVGAGI (reference sequence). CDR3 loop: CASSFYNEQFF. Here the CDR3 DNA reads TGTGCCAGCAGCTTCTACAATGAGCAGTTCTTC.

The chain has TRBV12-3 or TRBV12-4 and TRBJ1-4; no clear D gene. Trimming stripped 7 bases from V and 10 bases from J, with 13 bases between. The CDR3 contains 12 residues. CDR3 sequence: CASKSKTGKLFF. The CDR3 coding sequence is TGTGCCAGCAAGTCAAAAACTGGAAAACTGTTTTTT.

The rearrangement links TRBV9 to TRBJ2-5; TRBD2 agrees at 7 bases. V shed 1 base and J 4 bases; nucleotides not matched to a gene: 1. CDR1 is SGDLS, CDR2 YYNGEE, per germline. This CDR3 has 13 residues. CDR3 in DNA: TGTGCCAGCAGCGTAAGCGGGGCAGAGACCCAGTACTTC. Amino acids: CASSVSGAETQYF.

The rearrangement uses TRBV4-3 and TRBJ2-7, with 11 bases lining up with TRBD2. The CDR3 loop spans 15 amino acids. The germline V gene has CDR1 LGHNA and CDR2 YSLEER. The V and J ends lost 4 bases and 4 bases, in that order; junction bases with no gene match: 6. The CDR3 region has the DNA TGCGCCAGCAGCCCCTGGTTAGCGGGAGGGTACGAGCAGTACTTC. It specifies CASSPWLAGGYEQYF.

V usage is TRBV21-1 and J usage is TRBJ2-2; the table assigns TRBD2, which was not confirmed against the DNA. TRBV21-1 is assigned pseudogene status. CDR3 length equals 15 residues. The CDR3 loop reads CASSNPLPNTGELFF. As DNA, the CDR3 is TGTGCCAGCAGCAATCCCCTACCGAACACCGGGGAGCTGTTTTTT.

The V gene is TRBV19, the J gene TRBJ1-2; D perhaps matches TRBD1 (6 bases). CDR1 is LNHDA, CDR2 SQIVND, per germline (reference sequence). The V end was cut by 5 bases, the J end by 4 bases, with 14 bases between. The CDR3 runs to 14 residues. In nucleotides, the CDR3 is TGTGCCAGTAGTCAACCGGGACACCGCTATGGCTACACCTTC. It translates to CASSQPGHRYGYTF.

Only a few counts were recorded for this clone. The chain couples TRBV14 to TRBJ1-1; 8 nucleotides agree with TRBD1. This CDR3 has 13 amino acids. Germline CDR1 SGHDN, CDR2 FVKESK. The V and J ends lost 3 bases and 6 bases, in that order; junction bases with no gene match: 3. CDR3 loop: CASSQDRASEAFF. For the CDR3, the DNA is TGTGCCAGCAGCCAGGACAGGGCATCTGAAGCTTTCTTT.

V usage is TRBV19 and J usage is TRBJ1-4, with 9 nucleotides matching TRBD1. Germline CDR1 and CDR2: LNHDA and SQIVND (reference sequence). The CDR3 is made up of 14 amino acids. The junction had 4 bases not matched to a gene; V was cut back by 6 bases and J by 5 bases. The CDR3 DNA is TGTGCCAGTAGCCGACAGGGGGACAATGAAAAACTGTTTTTT. Protein: CASSRQGDNEKLFF.

The chain is built from TRBV4-2 and TRBJ2-3; possibly TRBD2 for D (6 bases). The CDR3 is 17 amino acids. Germline CDR1 LGHNA, CDR2 YNFKEQ. The V end lost 0 bases, the J end lost 2 bases, and 15 bases lay between the germline ends. DNA of the CDR3: TGTGCCAGCAGCCAAGAGTTGGCGCGGGGAGCCACAGATACGCAGTATTTT. Its translation is CASSQELARGATDTQYF.

The rearrangement links TRBV18 to TRBJ2-3; TRBD2 might be the D (5 bases). Trimming removed 3 bases from V and 0 bases from J, with 16 bases in between. The germline V gene encodes CDR1 KGHSH and CDR2 LQKENI. The CDR3 extends over 17 amino acids. CDR3 nucleotide sequence: TGTGCCAGCTCACCCCAGGAGGTGTACGCTAGCACAGATACGCAGTATTTT. It is translated as CASSPQEVYASTDTQYF.

The chain carries TRBV4-3 and TRBJ2-1, with TRBD1 matching 8 bases. CDR3 size: 17 residues. Germline V gives CDR1 LGHNA, CDR2 YSLEER. The trim removed 1 base at V and 7 bases at J, leaving 12 bases unmatched. CDR3 amino acids: CASSQVVFGRDRNEQFF. CDR3 sequence (DNA): TGCGCCAGCAGCCAAGTTGTTTTCGGCAGGGACAGGAATGAGCAGTTCTTC.

The chain employs TRBV28 and TRBJ1-5, with TRBD1 as a possible D gene (5 bases). Germline values: CDR1 MDHEN, CDR2 SYDVKM. The V and J ends lost 1 base and 2 bases respectively, with 12 bases between them. The CDR3 spans 16 residues. The CDR3: CASSLLGGGGNQPQHF. In DNA, the CDR3 is TGTGCCAGCAGTTTATTGGGGGGTGGGGGCAATCAGCCCCAGCATTTT. Supplemented by reference TRBV28 and TRBJ1-5, the full variable domain reads DVKVTQSSRYLVKRTGEKVFLECVQDMDHENMFWYRQDPGLGLRLIYFSYDVKMKEKGDIPEGYSVSREKKERFSLILESASTNQTSMYLCASSLLGGGGNQPQHFGDGTRLSIL.

J is TRBJ2-1 and V is TRBV7-9; 9 bases agree with TRBD2. The CDR3 is 17 amino acids. V lost 5 bases, J lost 7 bases, and 15 bases stayed unmatched. Germline V gene sequence: CDR1 SEHNR, CDR2 FQNEAQ (reference sequence). The CDR3, as DNA: TGTGCCAGCAGCACCCCTGTAGCGGGAGCGCTAGAGAATGAGCAGTTCTTC. This translates into CASSTPVAGALENEQFF.

The chain recombines TRBV3-1 (or the pseudogene TRBV3-2) with TRBJ1-4; D perhaps matches TRBD1 (5 bases). The CDR3 is 14 amino acids. V lost 1 base and J lost 12, with 15 bases in between. CDR1 is LGHDT and CDR2 is YNNKEL in the germline V gene (reference sequence). The CDR3 loop is CASSQVSRGTELFF. DNA for the CDR3: TGTGCCAGCAGCCAAGTGTCGAGGGGCACTGAACTGTTTTTT.

The J gene is TRBJ1-2, the V gene TRBV7-9; D may be TRBD1 (5 bases). This CDR3 has 12 amino acids. Germline CDR1 SEHNR, CDR2 FQNEAQ (reference sequence). V lost 5 bases and J 5 bases, leaving 9 bases between the germline ends. The CDR3 loop is CASSGGEYGYTF. The CDR3 DNA is TGTGCCAGCAGCGGAGGGGAATATGGCTACACCTTC.

The chain joins TRBV5-1 to TRBJ1-1; D gene ambiguous. The germline gives CDR1 SGHRS, CDR2 YFSETQ. Trimming stripped 5 bases from V and 8 bases from J, with 13 bases between. The CDR3 is made up of 12 amino acids. This chain's CDR3 is CASSNEGVEAFF. CDR3 nucleotide sequence: TGCGCCAGCAGTAATGAGGGAGTAGAAGCTTTCTTT.

A few counts support this clone. This sequence joins TRBV5-1 and TRBJ2-5; 10 bases map to TRBD1. The V gene's germline CDR1 is SGHRS and CDR2 YFSETQ. The junction had 14 bases not matched to a gene; V was cut back by 1 base and J by 5 bases. The CDR3 contains 18 residues. The chain's CDR3 is CASSLRFVGQGSLETQYF. DNA for the CDR3: TGCGCCAGCAGCTTGAGATTCGTGGGACAGGGGAGTCTGGAGACCCAGTACTTC.

The genes are TRBV7-9 and TRBJ1-1; D gene ambiguous. The CDR3 spans 14 residues. Germline-derived CDR1 and CDR2 are SEHNR and FQNEAQ (reference sequence). V lost 1 base and J lost 2, with 8 bases in between. CDR3 nucleotides: TGTGCCAGCAGCTTAGAAAGGACCAACACTGAAGCTTTCTTT. Its translation is CASSLERTNTEAFF. The complete variable domain, with remaining parts taken from reference TRBV7-9 and TRBJ1-1, reads DTGVSQNPRHKITKRGQNVTFRCDPISEHNRLYWYRQTLGQGPEFLTYFQNEAQLEKSRLLSDRFSAERPKGSFSTLEIQRTEQGDSAMYLCASSLERTNTEAFFGQGTRLTVV.

To note about this clone: Other nucleotide sequences from this sample produce the same CDR3. The chain couples TRBV5-4 to TRBJ2-3, with 16 bases aligning to TRBD2. CDR3 length: 16 residues. Germline CDR1 is SGHNT and CDR2 is YYREEE (reference sequence). V dropped 4 bases and J dropped 3; count of bases not matched to a gene: 2. CDR3 DNA: TGTGCCAGCAGCCCGGGACTAGCGGGAGGGACAGATACGCAGTATTTT. Protein sequence: CASSPGLAGGTDTQYF.

V gene TRBV15 combines with J gene TRBJ2-5, with 9 bases identical to TRBD1. The CDR3 spans 15 residues. The V segment lost 2 bases and the J segment 5 bases; nucleotides outside the gene matches: 6. Germline assignment: CDR1 LNHNV and CDR2 YYDKDF (reference sequence). CDR3 sequence (DNA): TGTGCCACCAGCAGATGGGACAGGGACTCGGAGACCCAGTACTTC. Protein: CATSRWDRDSETQYF.

This sequence joins TRBV18 and TRBJ2-7; unclear D gene. The CDR3 runs to 16 residues. CDR1 is KGHSH and CDR2 is LQKENI in the germline V gene. Trimming cost V 3 bases and J 2 bases, with 17 bases left between them. This CDR3 is CASSPSVAQSTYEQYF. Written as DNA, the CDR3 is TGTGCCAGCTCACCTTCGGTAGCCCAATCCACCTACGAGCAGTACTTC.

The rearrangement uses TRBV7-2 and TRBJ2-7; D tentatively fits TRBD1 or TRBD2 (5 bases each). V was trimmed by 1 base and J by 2 bases, leaving 9 bases between them. Germline CDR1 reads SGHTA; CDR2 reads FQGNSA. The CDR3 sequence is 14 residues long. This chain's CDR3 is CASSLEGPAYEQYF. CDR3 nucleotide sequence: TGTGCCAGCAGCTTAGAGGGACCGGCCTACGAGCAGTACTTC.

This clone has only one observation. The chain links TRBV11-2 to TRBJ1-4, with 7 positions matching TRBD1. CDR3 length: 15 amino acids. CDR1 and CDR2 from the germline V gene are SGHAT and FQNNGV. V shed 5 bases and J 3 bases; nucleotides not matched to a gene: 6. DNA of the CDR3: TGTGCCAGCAGCGACAGGGTCATGGCTAATGAAAAACTGTTTTTT. This encodes CASSDRVMANEKLFF.

To note about this clone: Mismatch with germline at one junction end may stem from a read error. V gene TRBV7-3 combines with J gene TRBJ1-1; D is ambiguous. Germline CDR1 reads SGHTA; CDR2 reads FQGTGA. CDR3 length: 13 amino acids. This chain's CDR3 is CASSITSGTTAFF. The CDR3 DNA sequence: TGTGCCAGCAGCATAACTTCGGGTACGACAGCTTTCTTT.

V usage is TRBV13 and J usage is TRBJ2-7, with 7 bases matching TRBD2. CDR3 length equals 16 residues. Germline V gene sequence: CDR1 PRHDT, CDR2 FYEKMQ (reference sequence). Trimming removed 5 bases from V and 0 bases from J; junction bases left unmatched: 10. CDR3 region: CASSLPRGRDSYEQYF. As DNA, the CDR3 is TGTGCCAGCAGCCTACCTCGCGGGAGAGACTCCTACGAGCAGTACTTC.